Listed below are T cell receptor beta chains from one sample, sequenced in a study of long-term antiretroviral therapy in people with HIV. Clones were read by immunoSEQ multiplex PCR, and TCRdb kept only the in-frame ones, dropping some. The sample carries about 35,000 clones, approximately 83% recorded once. Sequencing was performed on unsorted PBMCs, taken 2.2 years after starting antiretroviral therapy. Every receptor here comes from a young man with HIV. Both conserved end residues are trimmed from each CDR3. The D gene is left open where the match is weak.

J gene,V gene,D gene,CDR3 protein
TRBJ2-5,TRBV4-2,TRBD2,ASSQDGEGGGWETQY
TRBJ2-7,TRBV10-3,.,AIIRTSTVDEQY
TRBJ1-2,TRBV9,.,ASSVWSGEGGYT
TRBJ1-2,TRBV19,.,ASSLDHFNYGYT
TRBJ2-1,TRBV29-1,.,SGRAQGRHNEQF
TRBJ2-7,TRBV23-1,.,ASSLEGPSSYEQY
TRBJ2-1,TRBV5-6,.,ASSYRVRGGNEQF
TRBJ1-5,TRBV28,TRBD1,ASSSSRTGGHGQPQH
TRBJ2-3,TRBV29-1,TRBD2,SVGLAGGADTQY
TRBJ2-5,TRBV6-1,TRBD2,ASRYSGGAGETQY
TRBJ2-2,TRBV9,.,ASSVAGSGELF
TRBJ2-3,TRBV4-1,.,ASSQGAMGTDTQY
TRBJ2-7,TRBV7-2,.,ASSPARPYEQY
TRBJ1-2,TRBV5-4,.,ASSLVSGPNYGYT
TRBJ2-7,TRBV4-1,.,ASSQDRGGAYEQY
TRBJ2-3,TRBV5-1,.,ASSLIGSDTQY
TRBJ2-1,TRBV7-2,.,ASSLRIYNEQF
TRBJ1-4,TRBV5-1,TRBD1,ASSLLQGAPVEKLF
TRBJ2-5,TRBV14,TRBD2,ASSQETSGVGTQY
TRBJ2-7,TRBV5-1,TRBD2,ASSPGGGLTYEQY
TRBJ1-4,TRBV29-1,TRBD1,SVEGGRAGGTSRGKLF
TRBJ1-1,TRBV6-6,.,ASSYGGMNTEAF
TRBJ1-3,TRBV7-2,.,ASSLKGLENTIY
TRBJ2-1,TRBV27,TRBD2,ASSLRREGNEQF